These 11 T cell receptor beta chains share one sample of origin, sequenced in a study of blood T cell repertoires in COVID-19. The data were produced by immunoSEQ multiplex PCR, yet TCRdb's version contains in-frame clones alone and is incomplete. The repertoire holds 310,000 or so clones, with around 90% as singletons. The specimen sequenced was peripheral blood. The receptors stem from a man aged 18 to 30 who had recovered from COVID-19.

The chain recombines TRBV9 with TRBJ2-7, with a tentative D call TRBD1 (6 bases). This CDR3 has 14 amino acids. The V and J ends lost 0 bases and 6 bases respectively, with 13 bases between them. In germline, CDR1 is SGDLS, CDR2 YYNGEE. The CDR3 sequence is CASSVDLGAIEQYF. In nucleotides, the CDR3 is TGTGCCAGCAGCGTAGATTTGGGGGCGATCGAGCAGTACTTC.

The rearrangement uses TRBV9 and TRBJ2-7; 10 bases fit TRBD1. The V and J ends lost 4 bases and 3 bases, in that order; junction bases with no gene match: 4. Germline CDR1 reads SGDLS; CDR2 reads YYNGEE. The CDR3 covers 14 residues. This CDR3 reads CASSQDRGSYEQYF. CDR3 DNA sequence: TGTGCCAGCAGCCAGGACAGGGGGAGCTACGAGCAGTACTTC.

This clone has more than one count but fewer than ten. J is TRBJ1-4 and V is TRBV11-2, with 12 bases identical to TRBD1. CDR3 length: 14 residues. Germline values: CDR1 SGHAT, CDR2 FQNNGV. V shed 5 bases, J shed 11 bases, and the junction held 6 bases outside the gene matches. The CDR3 here is CASSQGQGADKLFF. The CDR3 bases are TGTGCCAGCAGCCAGGGACAGGGGGCGGATAAACTGTTTTTT.

The chain combines TRBV5-6 with TRBJ1-1, with D possibly TRBD1 on 6 matching bases. Trimming took 0 bases from V and 2 from J, leaving 17 bases between them. CDR3 length: 17 residues. Germline CDR1 SGHDT, CDR2 YYEEEE. The CDR3 DNA reads as TGTGCCAGCAGCTTGGGTGGGGGCAGGCGCCCTAACACTGAAGCTTTCTTT. It codes for CASSLGGGRRPNTEAFF.

The chain joins TRBV19 to TRBJ2-5; TRBD1 is a possible D gene (5 bases). The CDR3 has 16 residues. Germline CDR1 is LNHDA and CDR2 is SQIVND (reference sequence). V was shortened by 3 bases and J by 0 bases, with 14 bases between the two germline ends. The CDR3 protein is CASSMGPRQYQETQYF. Written as DNA, the CDR3 is TGTGCCAGTAGTATGGGCCCTCGACAGTACCAAGAGACCCAGTACTTC.

This clone has only a few counts. V is TRBV5-1 and J is TRBJ2-6, with D tentatively TRBD2 (6 bases). The CDR3 extends over 14 amino acids. Germline V gene lookup returns CDR1 SGHRS and CDR2 YFSETQ. Trimming stripped 3 bases from V and 2 bases from J, with 6 bases between. The CDR3 is CASSWGAGANVLTF. CDR3 DNA: TGCGCCAGCAGCTGGGGGGCTGGGGCCAACGTCCTGACTTTC.

This chain joins TRBV27 and TRBJ1-1; D is undetermined. Germline V gives CDR1 MNHEY, CDR2 SMNVEV (reference sequence). V was trimmed by 5 bases and J by 4 bases, leaving 8 bases between them. The CDR3 runs 12 residues. CDR3 sequence (DNA): TGTGCCAGCAGTCGGAGGGCCACTGAAGCTTTCTTT. Amino acid sequence: CASSRRATEAFF.

The rearrangement links TRBV12-3 or TRBV12-4 to TRBJ1-2; D is unresolved. The CDR3 length is 12 residues. The V end lost 4 bases, the J end lost 2 bases, and 5 bases lay between the germline ends. The CDR3 DNA is TGTGCCAGCAGTTCAGGAAACTATGGCTACACCTTC. Translation: CASSSGNYGYTF.

The chain has TRBV4-1 and TRBJ2-1, with 9 bases lining up with TRBD2. Losses at the gene ends were 3 bases for V and 3 bases for J; bases not matched to a gene: 9. CDR1 is MGHRA, CDR2 YSYEKL, per germline. This CDR3 region has 17 residues. CDR3 in amino acids: CASSQIRGGGVYNEQFF. As DNA, the CDR3 is TGCGCCAGCAGCCAGATCCGAGGCGGGGGGGTCTACAATGAGCAGTTCTTC.

This chain joins TRBV9 and TRBJ1-3; 7 bases match TRBD1. Germline trimming cut 0 bases from V and 4 bases from J; bases unmatched to any gene: 10. The CDR3 loop spans 17 amino acids. The germline V gene encodes CDR1 SGDLS and CDR2 YYNGEE. CDR3 sequence reads: CASSVGVQGTGGNTIYF. Here the CDR3 DNA reads TGTGCCAGCAGCGTAGGGGTACAGGGGACGGGCGGAAACACCATATATTTT.

Regarding this clone: At one boundary the junction diverges from the germline segment, which might be a read error. This chain joins TRBV5-5 and TRBJ1-1; D unresolved. This CDR3 comprises 13 residues. The germline gives CDR1 SGHKS, CDR2 YYEKEE (reference sequence). The CDR3 here is CANSLGLRTEAFF. The DNA of the CDR3 is TGTGCCAACAGCTTGGGATTGCGGACTGAAGCTTTCTTT.